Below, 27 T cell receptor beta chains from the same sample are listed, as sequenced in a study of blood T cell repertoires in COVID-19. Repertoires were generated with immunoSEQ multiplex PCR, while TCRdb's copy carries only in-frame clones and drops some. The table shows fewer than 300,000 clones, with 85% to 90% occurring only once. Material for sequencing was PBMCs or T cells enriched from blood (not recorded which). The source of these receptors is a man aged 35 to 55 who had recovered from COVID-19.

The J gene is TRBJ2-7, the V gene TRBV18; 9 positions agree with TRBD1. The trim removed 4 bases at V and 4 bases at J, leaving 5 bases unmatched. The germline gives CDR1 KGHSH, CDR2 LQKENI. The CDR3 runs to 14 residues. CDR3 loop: CASSQGTGIYEQYF. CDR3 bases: TGTGCCAGCTCACAAGGGACAGGGATTTACGAGCAGTACTTC.

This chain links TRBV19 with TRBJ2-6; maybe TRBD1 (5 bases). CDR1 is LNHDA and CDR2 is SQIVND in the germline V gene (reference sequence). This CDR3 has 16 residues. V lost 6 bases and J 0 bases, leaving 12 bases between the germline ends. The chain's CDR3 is CASRTQDFSGANVLTF. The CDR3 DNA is TGTGCCAGTAGGACACAGGATTTCTCTGGGGCCAACGTCCTGACTTTC. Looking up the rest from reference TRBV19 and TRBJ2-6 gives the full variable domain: DGGITQSPKYLFRKEGQNVTLSCEQNLNHDAMYWYRQDPGQGLRLIYYSQIVNDFQKGDIAEGYSVSREKKESFPLTVTSAQKNPTAFYLCASRTQDFSGANVLTFGAGSRLTVL.

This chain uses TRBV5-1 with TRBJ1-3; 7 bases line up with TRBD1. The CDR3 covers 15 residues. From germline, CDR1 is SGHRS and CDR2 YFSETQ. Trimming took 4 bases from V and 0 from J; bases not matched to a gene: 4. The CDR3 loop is CASSTGQNSGNTIYF. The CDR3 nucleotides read TGCGCCAGCAGCACGGGACAGAACTCTGGAAACACCATATATTTT.

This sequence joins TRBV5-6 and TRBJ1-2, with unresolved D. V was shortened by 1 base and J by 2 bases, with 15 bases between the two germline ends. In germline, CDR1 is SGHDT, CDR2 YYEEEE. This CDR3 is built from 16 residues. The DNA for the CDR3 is TGTGCCAGCAGCTTGTACACGTTGCGGTCGAACTATGGCTACACCTTC. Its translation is CASSLYTLRSNYGYTF.

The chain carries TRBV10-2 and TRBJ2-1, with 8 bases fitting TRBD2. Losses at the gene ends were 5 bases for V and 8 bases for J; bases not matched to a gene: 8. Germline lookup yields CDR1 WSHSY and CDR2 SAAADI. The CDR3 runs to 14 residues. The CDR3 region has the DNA TGCGCCAGCAGTTCTGTGGGACTAGGTTATGAGCAGTTCTTC. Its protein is CASSSVGLGYEQFF.

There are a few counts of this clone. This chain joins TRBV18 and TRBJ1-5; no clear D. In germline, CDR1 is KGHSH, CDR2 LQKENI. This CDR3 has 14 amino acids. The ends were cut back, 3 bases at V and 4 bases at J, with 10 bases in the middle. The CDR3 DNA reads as TGTGCCAGCTCACCGAATCTCGGGAATCAGCCCCAGCATTTT. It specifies CASSPNLGNQPQHF.

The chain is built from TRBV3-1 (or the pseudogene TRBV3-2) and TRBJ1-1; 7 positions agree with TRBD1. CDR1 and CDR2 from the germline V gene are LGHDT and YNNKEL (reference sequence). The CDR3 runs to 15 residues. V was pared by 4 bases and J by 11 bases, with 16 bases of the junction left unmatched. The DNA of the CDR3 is TGTGCCAGCAGCCTTTCGGGGACAGCAAGAGGTACGGCTTTCTTT. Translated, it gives CASSLSGTARGTAFF.

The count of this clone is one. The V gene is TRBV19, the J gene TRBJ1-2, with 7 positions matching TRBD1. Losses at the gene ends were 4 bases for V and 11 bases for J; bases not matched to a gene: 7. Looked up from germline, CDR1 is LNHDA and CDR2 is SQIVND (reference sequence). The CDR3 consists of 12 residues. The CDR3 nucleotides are TGTGCCAGTAGTACAGGGGGACGGGCGTACACCTTC. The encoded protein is CASSTGGRAYTF.

As DNA, the CDR3 is TGTGCCAGCAGCGTAGCCGCGGGGGTCTCTGGAAACACCATATATTTT. It is translated as CASSVAAGVSGNTIYF. V usage is TRBV9 and J usage is TRBJ1-3; a possible D gene is TRBD1 (5 bases). The germline V gene encodes CDR1 SGDLS and CDR2 YYNGEE. Trimming pared 0 bases from V and 0 bases from J, leaving 10 bases between. The CDR3 covers 16 residues.

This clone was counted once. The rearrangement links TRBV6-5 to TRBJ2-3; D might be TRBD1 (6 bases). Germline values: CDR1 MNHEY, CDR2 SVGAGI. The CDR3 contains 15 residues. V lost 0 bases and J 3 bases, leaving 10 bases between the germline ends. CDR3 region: CASSYSARGTDTQYF. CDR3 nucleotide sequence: TGTGCCAGCAGTTACTCCGCCAGGGGAACAGATACGCAGTATTTT.

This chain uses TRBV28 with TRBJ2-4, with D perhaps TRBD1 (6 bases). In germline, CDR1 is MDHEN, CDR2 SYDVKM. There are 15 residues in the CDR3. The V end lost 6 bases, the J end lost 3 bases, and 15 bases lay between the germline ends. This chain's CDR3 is CASSNRVDVKNIQYF. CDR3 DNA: TGTGCCAGCAGCAACAGGGTGGATGTCAAAAACATTCAGTACTTC.

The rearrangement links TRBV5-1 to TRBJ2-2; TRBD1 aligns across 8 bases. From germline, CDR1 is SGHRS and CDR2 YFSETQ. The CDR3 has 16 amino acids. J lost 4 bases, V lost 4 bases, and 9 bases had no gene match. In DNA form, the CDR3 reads TGCGCCAGCAGCAGACAGGGGCTGGGTGGCACCGGGGAGCTGTTTTTT. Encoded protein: CASSRQGLGGTGELFF.

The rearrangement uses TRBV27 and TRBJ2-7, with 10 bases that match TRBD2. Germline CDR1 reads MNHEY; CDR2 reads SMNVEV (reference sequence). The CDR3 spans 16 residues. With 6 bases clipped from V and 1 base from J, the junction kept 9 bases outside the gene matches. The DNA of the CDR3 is TGTGCCAGCAGCATAACTAGCGGGACGGAATCCTACGAGCAGTACTTC. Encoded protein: CASSITSGTESYEQYF.

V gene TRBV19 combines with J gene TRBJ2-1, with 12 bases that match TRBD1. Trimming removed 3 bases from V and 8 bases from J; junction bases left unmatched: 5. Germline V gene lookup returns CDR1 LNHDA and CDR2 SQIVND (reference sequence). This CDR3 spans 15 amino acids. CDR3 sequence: CASSIGTGGSDEQFF. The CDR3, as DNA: TGTGCCAGTAGTATTGGGACAGGGGGCAGCGATGAGCAGTTCTTC.

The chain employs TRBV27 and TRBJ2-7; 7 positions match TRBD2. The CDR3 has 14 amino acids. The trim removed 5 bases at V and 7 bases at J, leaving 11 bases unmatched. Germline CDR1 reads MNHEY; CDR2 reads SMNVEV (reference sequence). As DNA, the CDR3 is TGTGCCAGCAGTAAGAGCGGGAACATGGGGGAGCAGTACTTC. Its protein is CASSKSGNMGEQYF.

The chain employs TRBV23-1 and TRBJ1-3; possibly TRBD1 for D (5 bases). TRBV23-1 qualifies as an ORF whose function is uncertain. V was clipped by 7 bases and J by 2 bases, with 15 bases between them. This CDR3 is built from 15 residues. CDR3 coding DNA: TGCGCCAGCATCCTCTCCAGGGTTACTGGAAACACCATATATTTT. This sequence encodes CASILSRVTGNTIYF.

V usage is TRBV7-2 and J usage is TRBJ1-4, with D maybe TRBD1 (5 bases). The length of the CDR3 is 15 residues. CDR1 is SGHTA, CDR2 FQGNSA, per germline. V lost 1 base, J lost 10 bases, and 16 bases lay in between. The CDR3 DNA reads TGTGCCAGCAGCTTAGAGTCCTCCCACGGGGGAAAACTGTTTTTT. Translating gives CASSLESSHGGKLFF.

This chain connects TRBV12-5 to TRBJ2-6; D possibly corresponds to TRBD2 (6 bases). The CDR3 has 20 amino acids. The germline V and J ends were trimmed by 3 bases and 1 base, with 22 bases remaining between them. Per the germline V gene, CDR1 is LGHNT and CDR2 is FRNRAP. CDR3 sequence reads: CASGFTLEGTWGSGANVLTF. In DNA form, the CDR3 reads TGTGCTAGTGGTTTCACCCTGGAGGGGACTTGGGGGTCTGGGGCCAACGTCCTGACTTTC.

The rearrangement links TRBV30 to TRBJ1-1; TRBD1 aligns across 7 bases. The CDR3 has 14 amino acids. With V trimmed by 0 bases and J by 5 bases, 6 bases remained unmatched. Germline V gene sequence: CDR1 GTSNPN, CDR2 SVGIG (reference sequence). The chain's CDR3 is CAWSVGQATTEAFF. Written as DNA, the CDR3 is TGTGCCTGGAGTGTTGGACAGGCAACGACTGAAGCTTTCTTT.

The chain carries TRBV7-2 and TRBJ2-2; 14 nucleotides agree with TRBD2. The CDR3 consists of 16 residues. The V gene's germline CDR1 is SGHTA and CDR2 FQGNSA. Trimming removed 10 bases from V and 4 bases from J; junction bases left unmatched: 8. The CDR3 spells CATMGLAGAPTGELFF. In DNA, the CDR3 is TGTGCCACAATGGGACTAGCGGGAGCCCCCACCGGGGAGCTGTTTTTT. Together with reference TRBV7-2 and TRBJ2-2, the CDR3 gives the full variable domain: GAGVSQSPSNKVTEKGKDVELRCDPISGHTALYWYRQSLGQGLEFLIYFQGNSAPDKSGLPSDRFSAERTGGSVSTLTIQRTQQEDSAVYLCATMGLAGAPTGELFFGEGSRLTVL.

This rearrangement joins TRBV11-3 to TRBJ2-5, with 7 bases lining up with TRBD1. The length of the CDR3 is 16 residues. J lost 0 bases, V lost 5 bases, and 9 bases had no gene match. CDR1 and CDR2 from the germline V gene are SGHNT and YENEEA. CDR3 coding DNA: TGTGCCAGCAGCCCGTGGGGACAGACGTACCAAGAGACCCAGTACTTC. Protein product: CASSPWGQTYQETQYF.

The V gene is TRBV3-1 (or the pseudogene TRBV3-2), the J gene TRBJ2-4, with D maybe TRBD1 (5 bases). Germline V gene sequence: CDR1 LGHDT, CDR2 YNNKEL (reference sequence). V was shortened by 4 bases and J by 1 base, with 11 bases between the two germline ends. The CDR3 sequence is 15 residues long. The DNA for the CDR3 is TGTGCCAGCAGCCTTGGGGCCCTTGCCAAAAACATTCAGTACTTC. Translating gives CASSLGALAKNIQYF.

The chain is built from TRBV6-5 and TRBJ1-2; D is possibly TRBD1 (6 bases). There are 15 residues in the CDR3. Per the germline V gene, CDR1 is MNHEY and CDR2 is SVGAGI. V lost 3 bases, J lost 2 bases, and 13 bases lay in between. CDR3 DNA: TGTGCCAGCAGTTATCAGTCTACAGGGAACTATGGCTACACCTTC. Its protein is CASSYQSTGNYGYTF.

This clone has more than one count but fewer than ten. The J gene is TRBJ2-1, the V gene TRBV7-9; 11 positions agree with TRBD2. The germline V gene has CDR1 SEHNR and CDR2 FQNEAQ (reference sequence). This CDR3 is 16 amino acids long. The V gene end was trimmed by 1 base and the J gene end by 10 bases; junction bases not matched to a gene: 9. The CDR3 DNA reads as TGTGCCAGCAGCTTAGGTACTAGCGGGAGTCGATCAGAGCAGTTCTTC. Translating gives CASSLGTSGSRSEQFF.

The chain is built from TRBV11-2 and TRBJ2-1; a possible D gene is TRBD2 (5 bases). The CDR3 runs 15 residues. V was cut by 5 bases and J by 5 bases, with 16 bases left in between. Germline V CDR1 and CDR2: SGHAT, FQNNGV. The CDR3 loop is CASSLYRPGNNEQFF. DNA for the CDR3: TGTGCCAGCAGCCTCTACCGACCGGGAAACAATGAGCAGTTCTTC.

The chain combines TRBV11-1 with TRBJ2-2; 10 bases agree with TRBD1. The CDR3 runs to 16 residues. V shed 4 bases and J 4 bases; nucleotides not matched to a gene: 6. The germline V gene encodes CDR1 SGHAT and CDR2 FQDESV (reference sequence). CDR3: CASSSWTGGGTGELFF. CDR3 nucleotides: TGTGCCAGCAGCTCCTGGACAGGGGGAGGCACCGGGGAGCTGTTTTTT.

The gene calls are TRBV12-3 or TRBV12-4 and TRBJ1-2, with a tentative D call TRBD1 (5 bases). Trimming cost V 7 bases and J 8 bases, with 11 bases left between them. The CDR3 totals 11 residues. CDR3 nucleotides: TGTGCCAGCACCCCGGGGGAAGGCTACACCTTC. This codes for CASTPGEGYTF.